This is a list of T cell receptor beta chains from one sample in a study of blood T cell repertoires in COVID-19. The data were produced by immunoSEQ multiplex PCR, yet TCRdb's version contains in-frame clones alone and is incomplete. The table includes approximately 70,000 clones, roughly nine tenths detected once. Sequenced material: peripheral blood. The receptors stem from a man aged 40-49 years with COVID-19, enrolled during active disease. The CDR3 runs from the conserved cysteine through the conserved F or W. The order of the fields is V gene, D gene, clone size, J gene, CDR3 length, CDR3 protein, CDR3 DNA. The D gene is left open where the match is weak. Size values are once, few and many counts, or a class for expanded clones, and some rows have none.

V: TRBV12-3/TRBV12-4; D: TRBD1; size: few; J: TRBJ2-3; length: 12; CDR3: CASSRQGQAQYF; DNA: TGTGCCAGCAGTAGACAGGGTCAGGCGCAGTATTTT
V: TRBV5-1; D: TRBD1; size: .; J: TRBJ2-2; length: 15; CDR3: CASSLGTANTGELFF; DNA: TGCGCCAGCAGCCTAGGGACAGCCAACACCGGGGAGCTGTTTTTT
V: TRBV4-1; D: .; size: .; J: TRBJ2-3; length: 16; CDR3: CASSQGSGPSTDTQYF; DNA: TGCGCCAGCAGCCAAGGGAGCGGACCTAGCACAGATACGCAGTATTTT
V: TRBV2; D: .; size: once; J: TRBJ2-1; length: 13; CDR3: CASITVPYNEQFF; DNA: TGTGCCAGCATAACAGTCCCATACAATGAGCAGTTCTTC
V: TRBV6-5; D: .; size: .; J: TRBJ1-6; length: 15; CDR3: CASIISSSYNSPLHF; DNA: TGTGCCAGCATTATCTCCAGCTCCTATAATTCACCCCTCCACTTT
V: TRBV6-5; D: .; size: .; J: TRBJ2-6; length: 15; CDR3: CASKPGNFGANVLTF; DNA: TGTGCCAGCAAACCCGGGAACTTCGGGGCCAACGTCCTGACTTTC
V: TRBV19; D: TRBD2; size: few; J: TRBJ2-5; length: 13; CDR3: CASSIALAETQYF; DNA: TGTGCCAGTAGTATAGCACTAGCGGAGACCCAGTACTTC
V: TRBV30; D: .; size: .; J: TRBJ1-4; length: 13; CDR3: CAWSGLQNEKLFF; DNA: TGTGCCTGGAGTGGGTTACAGAATGAAAAACTGTTTTTT
V: TRBV3-1/TRBV3-2; D: .; size: once; J: TRBJ2-7; length: 15; CDR3: CASSHSTAGSHEQYF; DNA: TGTGCCAGCAGCCATTCTACCGCAGGATCCCACGAGCAGTACTTC
V: TRBV30; D: .; size: .; J: TRBJ1-5; length: 13; CDR3: CAWAVNSNQPQHF; DNA: TGTGCCTGGGCGGTTAATAGCAATCAGCCCCAGCATTTT
V: TRBV18; D: TRBD1; size: .; J: TRBJ1-6; length: 17; CDR3: CASSQRDPGQGASPLHF; DNA: TGTGCCAGCTCACAACGAGACCCGGGACAGGGGGCGTCACCCCTCCACTTT
V: TRBV18; D: .; size: .; J: TRBJ2-7; length: 14; CDR3: CASSPARRAYEQYF; DNA: TGTGCCAGCTCACCAGCCAGGAGGGCGTACGAGCAGTACTTC
V: TRBV27; D: .; size: .; J: TRBJ1-6; length: 17; CDR3: CASSPTAGLSYNSPLHF; DNA: TGTGCCAGCAGTCCGACCGCAGGGTTATCCTATAATTCACCCCTCCACTTT
V: TRBV11-2; D: .; size: .; J: TRBJ1-4; length: 14; CDR3: CASSLRGSGEKLFF; DNA: TGTGCCAGCAGCTTAAGGGGGAGCGGTGAAAAACTGTTTTTT
V: TRBV9; D: .; size: .; J: TRBJ2-3; length: 15; CDR3: CATSPGQGSTDTQYF; DNA: TGTGCCACCTCGCCGGGTCAGGGAAGCACAGATACGCAGTATTTT
V: TRBV5-4; D: TRBD1; size: .; J: TRBJ1-1; length: 14; CDR3: CASSLDRAGTEAFF; DNA: TGTGCCAGCAGCCTGGACAGGGCAGGCACTGAAGCTTTCTTT
V: TRBV2; D: TRBD2; size: once; J: TRBJ2-5; length: 14; CDR3: CASNRGLAGETQYF; DNA: TGTGCCAGCAACAGAGGACTAGCGGGAGAGACCCAGTACTTC
V: TRBV10-3; D: TRBD2; size: .; J: TRBJ2-5; length: 16; CDR3: CAISDTQRGPRETQYF; DNA: TGTGCCATCAGTGATACCCAGCGGGGGCCTCGGGAGACCCAGTACTTC
V: TRBV7-8; D: .; size: .; J: TRBJ1-3; length: 15; CDR3: CASSPTGGFGNTIYF; DNA: TGTGCCAGCAGCCCTACGGGGGGGTTCGGAAACACCATATATTTT
V: TRBV10-3; D: TRBD1; size: .; J: TRBJ1-1; length: 14; CDR3: CAISTGALNTEAFF; DNA: TGTGCCATCAGTACAGGGGCCCTGAACACTGAAGCTTTCTTT
V: TRBV12-3/TRBV12-4; D: .; size: .; J: TRBJ1-6; length: 13; CDR3: CASTVGRESPLHF; DNA: TGTGCCAGCACCGTAGGGAGGGAATCACCCCTCCACTTT
V: TRBV27; D: TRBD1; size: .; J: TRBJ2-3; length: 14; CDR3: CASSSGQGVDTQYF; DNA: TGTGCCAGCAGTTCGGGACAGGGGGTAGATACGCAGTATTTT
V: TRBV29-1; D: TRBD1; size: .; J: TRBJ2-5; length: 14; CDR3: CSVVGQGVLETQYF; DNA: TGCAGCGTTGTGGGACAGGGGGTATTAGAGACCCAGTACTTC
V: TRBV7-9; D: .; size: .; J: TRBJ2-6; length: 18; CDR3: CASSLGTATISGANVLTF; DNA: TGTGCCAGCAGCTTAGGGACAGCCACGATTTCTGGGGCCAACGTCCTGACTTTC
V: TRBV12-3/TRBV12-4; D: .; size: .; J: TRBJ2-3; length: 12; CDR3: CASSLSGDTQYF; DNA: TGTGCCAGCAGTTTGAGTGGAGATACGCAGTATTTT
V: TRBV3-1/TRBV3-2; D: .; size: .; J: TRBJ2-5; length: 14; CDR3: CATTDRSVQETQYF; DNA: TGTGCCACAACCGACAGGTCGGTTCAAGAGACCCAGTACTTC
V: TRBV12-2; D: .; size: .; J: TRBJ1-2; length: 13; CDR3: CASRLWTGTGYTF; DNA: TGTGCAAGTCGCCTATGGACAGGGACGGGCTACACCTTC
V: TRBV10-3; D: TRBD2; size: .; J: TRBJ2-7; length: 13; CDR3: CASLAGARYEQYF; DNA: TGTGCCAGCCTAGCGGGGGCAAGGTACGAGCAGTACTTC
V: TRBV5-5; D: TRBD1; size: .; J: TRBJ2-7; length: 19; CDR3: CASSLRDRGRGGPLYEQYF; DNA: TGTGCCAGCAGCTTGAGGGACAGGGGAAGAGGAGGGCCCTTATACGAGCAGTACTTC
V: TRBV5-4; D: TRBD1; size: .; J: TRBJ1-4; length: 13; CDR3: CASSGDSRGPLFF; DNA: TGTGCCAGCAGCGGGGACAGCAGGGGCCCACTGTTTTTT